Listed here are 17 T cell receptor beta chains from one sample, sequenced in a study of beta chain features in type 1 diabetes (dated by TCRdb to 2017 to 2018). Library creation used the immunoSEQ multiplex PCR assay. The entire isolated RNA was reverse transcribed using the High Capacity cDNA Reverse Transcription Kit, and thus expressed TCRB transcripts were sequenced. The table comes from immuneACCESS by way of TCRdb, which keeps in-frame sequences with V and J called. Part of the clones is missing from these tables; in studies checked, under half for an unresolved V gene and the rest for unknown reasons. The sample yields 250,000 to 350,000 clones; about 11% were counted once. Together, the top ten hold more than 0.015% of the sample. Specimen: naive CD4+ T cells from blood. Interpreted using the paper, the cell subset or site label stands for: true naive CD4+ T cells. Source of these receptors: a woman aged 25 to 39 in good health.

The V call is TRBV19, the J call TRBJ2-1; 9 nucleotides line up with TRBD2. The length of the CDR3 is 17 residues. Per germline, CDR1 LNHDA and CDR2 SQIVND (reference sequence). The J segment lost 6 bases and the V segment lost 6 bases, leaving 15 bases of the junction unmatched. This CDR3 is CASSVWGSGRGRNEQFF. CDR3 sequence (DNA): TGTGCCAGTAGCGTATGGGGTAGCGGGAGAGGTCGCAATGAGCAGTTCTTC.

There are a few counts of this clone. V and J are TRBV7-2 and TRBJ1-2; D is undetermined. The CDR3 has 15 amino acids. Trimming took 1 base from V and 3 from J, leaving 12 bases between them. Germline V gene data show CDR1 as SGHTA and CDR2 as FQGNSA. The CDR3 region is CASSLGPRLDYGYTF. The CDR3 DNA reads TGTGCCAGCAGCTTAGGCCCGCGCTTAGACTATGGCTACACCTTC.

V gene TRBV28 combines with J gene TRBJ2-5; 7 positions agree with TRBD1. With 5 bases clipped from V and 3 bases from J, the junction kept 0 bases outside the gene matches. The CDR3 extends over 12 amino acids. Germline values: CDR1 MDHEN, CDR2 SYDVKM. CDR3 nucleotides: TGTGCCAGCAGTGACAGGGAAGAGACCCAGTACTTC. Its protein is CASSDREETQYF.

CDR3: CASSLIPEGDEQFF. The DNA of the CDR3 is TGCGCCAGCAGCCTCATCCCCGAAGGAGATGAGCAGTTCTTC. The rearrangement joins TRBV5-1 to TRBJ2-1; D is undetermined. The length of the CDR3 is 14 residues. The V end lost 4 bases, the J end lost 8 bases, and 16 bases lay between the germline ends. CDR1 and CDR2 (germline): SGHRS, YFSETQ.

The chain carries TRBV14 and TRBJ2-4; TRBD1 matches 9 bases. The germline V gene has CDR1 SGHDN and CDR2 FVKESK. The CDR3 is made up of 15 amino acids. The junction had 7 bases not matched to a gene; V was cut back by 7 bases and J by 3 bases. The CDR3 sequence is CASTDRGEGKNIQYF. The CDR3 coding sequence is TGTGCCAGCACCGACAGGGGGGAGGGCAAAAACATTCAGTACTTC.

This clone was observed a few times. CDR3 DNA sequence: TGTGCCAGCTCCGGGACAGGGTCACACATTCAGTACTTC. It translates to CASSGTGSHIQYF. V and J are TRBV18 and TRBJ2-4; 9 positions agree with TRBD1. Germline assignment: CDR1 KGHSH and CDR2 LQKENI. This CDR3 is built from 13 residues. The V and J ends lost 6 bases and 8 bases, in that order; junction bases with no gene match: 5.

The chain has TRBV19 and TRBJ2-1; weak D call: TRBD2 (6 bases). CDR1 LNHDA and CDR2 SQIVND come from the germline V gene (reference sequence). V lost 4 bases and J lost 2, with 12 bases in between. The CDR3 runs 15 residues. The CDR3 sequence is CASSTAGPPYNEQFF. In nucleotides, the CDR3 is TGTGCCAGTAGTACAGCGGGCCCTCCCTACAATGAGCAGTTCTTC.

The chain links TRBV4-3 to TRBJ2-2; TRBD1 matches at 9 bases. The CDR3 extends over 16 amino acids. Trimming removed 2 bases from V and 3 bases from J; junction bases left unmatched: 4. From germline, CDR1 is LGHNA and CDR2 YSLEER. In DNA, the CDR3 is TGCGCCAGCAGCCAACTGACAGGGGGTTACACCGGGGAGCTGTTTTTT. Protein sequence: CASSQLTGGYTGELFF.

The chain is built from TRBV13 and TRBJ2-7, with unresolved D. Germline V CDR1 and CDR2: PRHDT, FYEKMQ (reference sequence). The CDR3 loop spans 15 amino acids. V lost 0 bases and J lost 2, with 11 bases in between. CDR3: CASSLGYGVPYEQYF. CDR3 bases: TGTGCCAGCAGCTTAGGTTACGGTGTACCCTACGAGCAGTACTTC.

Only a few counts were recorded for this clone. V is TRBV28 and J is TRBJ2-2; D possibly corresponds to TRBD2 (6 bases). Germline V gene sequence: CDR1 MDHEN, CDR2 SYDVKM. Trimming took off 8 bases at V and 5 bases at J, with 21 bases between the two ends. CDR3 size: 16 residues. CDR3 sequence: CASHLSAGTRTGELFF. The CDR3 DNA reads as TGTGCCAGCCATTTATCCGCGGGGACTCGGACCGGGGAGCTGTTTTTT.

This clone was seen a few times. One junction end disagrees with the germline gene, perhaps due to a read error. The rearrangement links TRBV7-7 to TRBJ2-2; D is perhaps TRBD1 (5 bases). CDR3 length: 15 residues. Germline V lookup: CDR1 SSHAT, CDR2 FNYEAQ (reference sequence). The CDR3 here is CASSLGHTNTGELFF. In DNA, the CDR3 is TGTGCTAGCAGCTTAGGACATACGAACACCGGGGAGCTGTTTTTT.

The chain joins TRBV18 to TRBJ2-7, with 9 bases fitting TRBD2. Per germline, CDR1 KGHSH and CDR2 LQKENI. The CDR3 has 16 residues. With 6 bases clipped from V and 7 bases from J, the junction kept 16 bases outside the gene matches. The CDR3: CASSPSGLASIWEQYF. The CDR3 DNA is TGTGCCAGCTCTCCGAGCGGACTAGCGTCTATTTGGGAGCAGTACTTC.

The V gene is TRBV18, the J gene TRBJ2-7, with a possible D match to TRBD2 (6 bases). Germline lookup yields CDR1 KGHSH and CDR2 LQKENI. The CDR3 is made up of 14 amino acids. Trimming removed 6 bases from V and 3 bases from J, with 15 bases in between. CDR3 DNA: TGTGCCAGCTCTAACTTAGACGGGAGCTACGAGCAGTACTTC. Amino acids: CASSNLDGSYEQYF.

There are a few counts of this clone. This CDR3 reads CASSFHGGANEQFF. CDR3 in DNA: TGTGCCAGCAGCTTTCATGGGGGGGCCAATGAGCAGTTCTTC. This chain joins TRBV7-2 and TRBJ2-1, with D possibly being TRBD2 (7 bases). V shed 3 bases and J shed 6 bases, with 12 bases lying between them. The length of the CDR3 is 14 residues. Germline loops: CDR1 SGHTA, CDR2 FQGNSA. The entire variable domain, with the rest obtained from reference TRBV7-2 and TRBJ2-1, is as follows: GAGVSQSPSNKVTEKGKDVELRCDPISGHTALYWYRQSLGQGLEFLIYFQGNSAPDKSGLPSDRFSAERTGGSVSTLTIQRTQQEDSAVYLCASSFHGGANEQFFGPGTRLTVL.

This clone was counted ten times or more. The chain combines TRBV29-1 with TRBJ2-3; D might be TRBD2 (5 bases). In germline, CDR1 is SQVTM, CDR2 ANQGSEA. Trimming stripped 4 bases from V and 6 bases from J, with 14 bases between. This CDR3 comprises 13 residues. The CDR3: CSVGDRGPDTQYF. The DNA of the CDR3 is TGCAGCGTTGGAGATCGAGGGCCGGATACGCAGTATTTT.

The chain has TRBV6-5 and TRBJ2-1; unclear D gene. Trimming removed 5 bases from V and 3 bases from J, with 14 bases in between. This CDR3 is built from 15 residues. Germline V gene data show CDR1 as MNHEY and CDR2 as SVGAGI. The CDR3 nucleotides are TGTGCCAGCAGTACCGACCCGCGACTCTACAATGAGCAGTTCTTC. It encodes CASSTDPRLYNEQFF.

The rearrangement joins TRBV28 to TRBJ2-7; 8 bases line up with TRBD1. This CDR3 contains 15 residues. The V segment lost 5 bases and the J segment 3 bases; nucleotides outside the gene matches: 9. In germline, CDR1 is MDHEN, CDR2 SYDVKM. CDR3 amino acids: CASSTRQGIIYEQYF. The DNA of the CDR3 is TGTGCCAGCAGTACGCGACAGGGGATAATCTACGAGCAGTACTTC.